Below, 21 T cell receptor beta chains from the same sample are listed, as sequenced in a study of T cell repertoires in cytomegalovirus infection. TCRdb reprocessed the reads with MiXCR, giving one entry per CDR3 protein. The table lists some 350,000 distinct CDR3 sequences, about 27% of them singletons. Their cognate antigens are unknown. The sample consisted of cultured PBMCs, taken from culture after CMV antigen stimulation. The receptors derive from a human donor in good health (CMV status not recorded). Some clones in this sample may be carry-over from other donors' samples.

The rearrangement joins TRBV27 to TRBJ2-1; D not resolved. V lost 9 bases to trimming and J lost 0 bases, with 12 bases between them. CDR3 length equals 14 residues. In germline, CDR1 is MNHEY, CDR2 SMNVEV (reference sequence). In DNA form, the CDR3 reads TGTGCCAGTATCAACTTTGGCTCCTACAATGAGCAGTTCTTC. This encodes CASINFGSYNEQFF.

The chain uses TRBV7-6 and TRBJ2-4; D is uncertain. V was trimmed by 2 bases and J by 8 bases, leaving 16 bases between them. CDR1 and CDR2 from the germline V gene are SGHVS and FNYEAQ. This CDR3 is built from 15 residues. CDR3 residues: CASSLISPPNDIQYF. Here the CDR3 DNA reads TGTGCCAGCAGCTTAATCTCCCCCCCAAATGACATTCAGTACTTC.

The chain has TRBV10-3 and TRBJ1-5; 7 positions match TRBD1. V shed 8 bases and J 5 bases; nucleotides not matched to a gene: 6. CDR3 length: 13 residues. The V gene's germline CDR1 is ENHRY and CDR2 SYGVKD. Here the CDR3 reads CAIGSGGDQPQHF. The CDR3 nucleotides are TGTGCCATCGGATCAGGGGGGGATCAGCCCCAGCATTTT.

The sample holds a few counts of this clonotype. The chain joins TRBV7-2 to TRBJ1-1, with D perhaps TRBD1 (5 bases). This CDR3 has 13 residues. V dropped 4 bases and J dropped 11 bases, with 17 bases sitting between them. The germline V gene has CDR1 SGHTA and CDR2 FQGNSA. The CDR3 region has the DNA TGTGCCAGCAGCTCCTCATCCGGGGGAGGGGCTTTCTTT. Translation gives CASSSSSGGGAFF.

The chain's CDR3 is CASSLVTGGMNTEAFF. DNA for the CDR3: TGTGCCAGCAGCTTAGTGACAGGGGGCATGAACACTGAAGCTTTCTTT. V usage is TRBV7-8 and J usage is TRBJ1-1; TRBD1 agrees at 10 bases. Germline V gives CDR1 SGHVS, CDR2 FQNEAQ. The CDR3 consists of 16 residues. V trimming: 1 base; J trimming: 0 bases; junction bases outside the gene matches: 2.

The chain joins TRBV9 to TRBJ2-1; D gene ambiguous. This CDR3 region has 13 residues. V was trimmed by 0 bases and J by 5 bases, leaving 6 bases between them. Germline assignment: CDR1 SGDLS and CDR2 YYNGEE. The CDR3 here is CASSVVGHNEQFF. The CDR3 DNA reads TGTGCCAGCAGCGTAGTCGGCCACAATGAGCAGTTCTTC.

This sequence joins TRBV15 and TRBJ1-4; 8 nucleotides agree with TRBD1. Trimming took 3 bases from V and 4 from J; bases not matched to a gene: 7. Germline V lookup: CDR1 LNHNV, CDR2 YYDKDF (reference sequence). CDR3 length: 16 amino acids. The CDR3 loop reads CATSRPQGANNEKLFF. CDR3 nucleotide sequence: TGTGCCACCAGCAGGCCCCAGGGGGCGAATAATGAAAAACTGTTTTTT.

V gene TRBV19 combines with J gene TRBJ2-3; D is unresolved. The V gene's germline CDR1 is LNHDA and CDR2 SQIVND (reference sequence). V lost 11 bases to trimming and J lost 1 base, with 4 bases between them. The CDR3 is 10 residues long. The CDR3 DNA reads TGTGCCGCGGGCACAGATACGCAGTATTTT. Residues: CAAGTDTQYF. Full variable domain (missing parts from reference TRBV19 and TRBJ2-3): DGGITQSPKYLFRKEGQNVTLSCEQNLNHDAMYWYRQDPGQGLRLIYYSQIVNDFQKGDIAEGYSVSREKKESFPLTVTSAQKNPTAFYLCAAGTDTQYFGPGTRLTVL.

This clonotype was observed a few times. The chain uses TRBV7-8 and TRBJ1-2; 7 bases map to TRBD1. After removal of 1 base from V and 5 bases from J, the junction contained 13 bases not matched to a gene. CDR1 is SGHVS, CDR2 FQNEAQ, per germline. This CDR3 is 17 amino acids long. Written as DNA, the CDR3 is TGTGCCAGCAGCTTAGTCTTCACAGGGGTAGGGTGGTATGGCTACACCTTC. This sequence encodes CASSLVFTGVGWYGYTF.

Only a few counts were recorded for this clonotype. The chain recombines TRBV7-3 with TRBJ2-5, with D perhaps matching TRBD1 (5 bases). V was trimmed by 5 bases and J by 2 bases, leaving 12 bases between them. Germline V gives CDR1 SGHTA, CDR2 FQGTGA. The CDR3 has 14 amino acids. The CDR3 loop is CASSPSAGQETQYF. The CDR3 DNA is TGTGCCAGCAGCCCCTCGGCAGGGCAAGAGACCCAGTACTTC.

The V gene is TRBV12-3 or TRBV12-4, the J gene TRBJ2-3, with D tentatively TRBD1 (5 bases). The CDR3 has 13 residues. V lost 3 bases and J lost 3, with 7 bases in between. The CDR3 DNA follows: TGTGCCAGCAGTTTCCAGGGAACAGATACGCAGTATTTT. Amino acid sequence: CASSFQGTDTQYF.

The rearrangement joins TRBV7-9 to TRBJ2-5, with D possibly being TRBD1 (6 bases). Germline assignment: CDR1 SEHNR and CDR2 FQNEAQ (reference sequence). Trimming pared 2 bases from V and 6 bases from J, leaving 16 bases between. The CDR3 length is 15 residues. CDR3 DNA sequence: TGTGCCAGCAGCTTATGGTCACACAGGGCCCAGACCCAGTACTTC. This codes for CASSLWSHRAQTQYF.

As regards this clonotype: With a much larger clone just one base away, this may be a read error. This chain uses TRBV7-4 with TRBJ1-2; D unresolved. Germline CDR1 reads SGHVT; CDR2 reads SQSDAQ. The CDR3 is 18 amino acids. The CDR3 sequence is CASSLASPQRKRNYGNTF. CDR3 bases: TGTGCCAGCAGCTTAGCGTCTCCCCAAAGGAAAAGGAACTATGGCAACACCTTC.

The CDR3 here is CASRQGDTGELFF. For the CDR3, the DNA is TGTGCCAGCCGACAGGGCGACACCGGGGAGCTGTTTTTT. The rearrangement joins TRBV7-3 to TRBJ2-2; TRBD1 aligns across 7 bases. CDR3 length equals 13 residues. With V trimmed by 8 bases and J by 3 bases, 3 bases remained unmatched. From germline, CDR1 is SGHTA and CDR2 FQGTGA.

The rearrangement links TRBV12-5 to TRBJ1-1; no clear D gene. There are 12 residues in the CDR3. Germline-derived CDR1 and CDR2 are LGHNT and FRNRAP. The V end lost 6 bases, the J end lost 8 bases, and 13 bases lay between the germline ends. The CDR3: CASGPDGGEAFF. DNA for the CDR3: TGTGCTAGTGGCCCCGACGGAGGGGAAGCTTTCTTT.

The sample holds a few counts of this clonotype. The chain joins TRBV11-1 to TRBJ1-1; D gene uncertain. Per the germline V gene, CDR1 is SGHAT and CDR2 is FQDESV (reference sequence). The CDR3 contains 14 residues. V was trimmed by 1 base and J by 3 bases, leaving 9 bases between them. The CDR3 coding sequence is TGTGCCAGCAGCTTAGGAGGAAAGCACACTGAAGCTTTCTTT. Its protein product is CASSLGGKHTEAFF.

This clonotype was picked up many times. This chain links TRBV7-8 with TRBJ1-2; the D is unclear. The CDR3 contains 11 residues. Trimming shortened V by 4 bases and J by 10 bases, and 10 bases separated the two germline ends. CDR1 and CDR2 from the germline V gene are SGHVS and FQNEAQ. The CDR3 sequence: CASSSIDVYTF. The CDR3 DNA sequence: TGTGCCAGCAGCTCGATTGATGTCTACACCTTC.

This clonotype appeared a few times. V usage is TRBV7-8 and J usage is TRBJ2-3, with 7 bases identical to TRBD2. V shed 3 bases and J 4 bases; nucleotides not matched to a gene: 13. Germline loops: CDR1 SGHVS, CDR2 FQNEAQ. The CDR3 covers 17 residues. The CDR3 bases are TGTGCCAGCAGCTTCCAGGGAGGGCCCCATGTGGCAGATACGCAGTATTTT. Translation gives CASSFQGGPHVADTQYF.

The table lists this clonotype with many counts. CDR3 amino acids: CASSPGWGGTEAFF. DNA of the CDR3: TGTGCCAGCAGCCCCGGGTGGGGTGGCACTGAAGCTTTCTTT. This sequence joins TRBV7-2 and TRBJ1-1; D uncertain. Trimming cost V 5 bases and J 4 bases, with 14 bases left between them. Germline V lookup: CDR1 SGHTA, CDR2 FQGNSA. The CDR3 has 14 amino acids.

As regards this clonotype: One end of the junction fails to match germline, which may point to a read error. This rearrangement joins TRBV12-3 or TRBV12-4 to TRBJ1-2, with D possibly TRBD1 on 5 matching bases. This CDR3 spans 13 amino acids. The CDR3 DNA follows: TGTGCCAGCAGTCCAGAACCGGGACTGACCGGCCGCTTC. It codes for CASSPEPGLTGRF.

The chain couples TRBV20-1 to TRBJ1-2, with D maybe TRBD1 (5 bases). The germline CDR1 and CDR2 sequences are DFQATT and SNEGSKA (reference sequence). V lost 6 bases, J lost 5 bases, and 19 bases lay in between. The CDR3 has 14 residues. This CDR3 is CSADSPRVTYGYTF. The CDR3 DNA reads as TGCAGTGCCGACAGTCCCCGGGTAACTTATGGCTACACCTTC.